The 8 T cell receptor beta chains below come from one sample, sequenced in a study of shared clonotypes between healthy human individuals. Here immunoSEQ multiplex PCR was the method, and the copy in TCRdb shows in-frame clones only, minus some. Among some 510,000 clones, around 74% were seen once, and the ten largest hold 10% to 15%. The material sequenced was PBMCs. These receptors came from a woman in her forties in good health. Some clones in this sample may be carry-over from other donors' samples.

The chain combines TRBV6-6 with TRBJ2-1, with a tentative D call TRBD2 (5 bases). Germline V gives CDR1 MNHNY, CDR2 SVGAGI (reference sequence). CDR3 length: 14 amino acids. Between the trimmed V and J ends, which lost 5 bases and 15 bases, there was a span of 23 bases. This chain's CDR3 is CASSPRPAGGEGFF. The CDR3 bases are TGTGCCAGCAGTCCGAGGCCGGCGGGCGGAGAGGGGTTCTTC.

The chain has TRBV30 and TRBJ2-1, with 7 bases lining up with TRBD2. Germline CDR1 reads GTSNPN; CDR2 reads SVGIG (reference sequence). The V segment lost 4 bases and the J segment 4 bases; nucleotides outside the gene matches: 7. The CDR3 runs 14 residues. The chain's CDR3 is CAWNRGGLYNEQFF. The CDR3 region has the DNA TGTGCCTGGAATCGCGGGGGACTTTACAATGAGCAGTTCTTC.

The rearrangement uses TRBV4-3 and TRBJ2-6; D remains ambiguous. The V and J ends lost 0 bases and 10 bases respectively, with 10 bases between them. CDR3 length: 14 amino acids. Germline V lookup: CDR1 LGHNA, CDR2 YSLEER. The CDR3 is CASSQDRVLNVLTF. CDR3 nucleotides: TGCGCCAGCAGCCAAGATCGGGTCCTTAACGTCCTGACTTTC.

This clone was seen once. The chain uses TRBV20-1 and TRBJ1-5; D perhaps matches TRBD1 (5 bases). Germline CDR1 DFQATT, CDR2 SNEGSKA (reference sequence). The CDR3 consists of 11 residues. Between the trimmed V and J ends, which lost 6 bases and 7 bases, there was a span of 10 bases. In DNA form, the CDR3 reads TGCAGTGCCACACAGGACCAGCCCCAGCATTTT. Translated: CSATQDQPQHF.

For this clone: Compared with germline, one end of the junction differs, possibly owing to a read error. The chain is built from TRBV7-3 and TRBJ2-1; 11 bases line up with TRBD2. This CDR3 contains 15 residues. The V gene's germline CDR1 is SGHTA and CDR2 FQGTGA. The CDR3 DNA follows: TGTGCCAGCAGCCTAACTAGCGGGAGCTCCAATGAGCAGTTCTTC. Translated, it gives CASSLTSGSSNEQFF.

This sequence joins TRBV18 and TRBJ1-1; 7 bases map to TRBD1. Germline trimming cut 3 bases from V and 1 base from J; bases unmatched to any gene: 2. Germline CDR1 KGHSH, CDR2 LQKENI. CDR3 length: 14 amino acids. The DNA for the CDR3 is TGTGCCAGCTCACCGGGACAGAGGAACACTGAAGCTTTCTTT. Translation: CASSPGQRNTEAFF.

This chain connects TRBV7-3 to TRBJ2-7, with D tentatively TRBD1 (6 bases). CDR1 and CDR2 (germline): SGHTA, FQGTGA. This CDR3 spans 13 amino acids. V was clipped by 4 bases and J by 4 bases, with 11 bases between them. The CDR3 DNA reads TGTGCCAGCAGCTCCGAGACAGGTTACGAGCAGTACTTC. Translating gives CASSSETGYEQYF.

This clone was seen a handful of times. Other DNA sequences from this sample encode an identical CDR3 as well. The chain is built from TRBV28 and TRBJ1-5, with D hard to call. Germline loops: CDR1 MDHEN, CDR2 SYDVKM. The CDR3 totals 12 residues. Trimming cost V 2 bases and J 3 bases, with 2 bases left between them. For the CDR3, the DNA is TGTGCCAGCAGTTTACTCAATCAGCCCCAGCATTTT. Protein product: CASSLLNQPQHF.